Each of the 32 T cell receptor beta chains below was sequenced from the same sample in a study of T-cell reconstitution after alpha-beta-depleted transplantation in children. Study-wide points: From newly produced T cells came most of the T-cell counts and diversity one year after transplant.

TCRbeta library construction was performed incorporating unique molecular identifiers. TCRdb reprocessed the PCR reads with MiXCR, giving one entry per CDR3 protein. The sample gives about 300,000 distinct CDR3 sequences, approximately 7.3% of which show up once; 9.1% is in the top ten. These receptors are not linked to any known antigen. The specimen comprised peripheral blood, sampled 360 days after TCRalphabeta/CD19-depleted stem cell transplant. The receptors stem from a female patient aged 2-15 years who had a stem cell transplant for Fanconi anemia, so the T cells may come from the graft donor.

A few counts support this clonotype. This chain joins TRBV4-2 and TRBJ1-5; D is undetermined. The CDR3 is 16 amino acids. V was clipped by 5 bases and J by 2 bases, with 16 bases between them. CDR1 LGHNA and CDR2 YNFKEQ come from the germline V gene. DNA for the CDR3: TGTGCCAGCAGCTCGTCATTAGAGGGCGGCAATCAGCCCCAGCATTTT. Translated: CASSSSLEGGNQPQHF.

There are many counts of this clonotype. The chain couples TRBV4-2 to TRBJ2-7; 7 bases align to TRBD2. J lost 0 bases, V lost 4 bases, and 6 bases had no gene match. CDR1 and CDR2 from the germline V gene are LGHNA and YNFKEQ. The CDR3 totals 15 residues. For the CDR3, the DNA is TGTGCCAGCAGCCCCGTCGGCGGGAGCTCCTACGAGCAGTACTTC. It specifies CASSPVGGSSYEQYF.

This clonotype was detected ten times or more. The chain recombines TRBV9 with TRBJ1-6; 8 bases are shared with TRBD1. V was pared by 4 bases and J by 9 bases, with 9 bases of the junction left unmatched. Germline values: CDR1 SGDLS, CDR2 YYNGEE. The CDR3 contains 15 residues. The CDR3 DNA sequence: TGTGCCAGCAGCCAGACGGGACAGGAGGGTTCACCCCTCCACTTT. It codes for CASSQTGQEGSPLHF.

This clonotype has at least ten counts. The CDR3 coding sequence is TGTGCCAGCGGAACTTTCGCCTACAATGAGCAGTTCTTC. Translation: CASGTFAYNEQFF. The chain employs TRBV7-9 and TRBJ2-1; D gene unclear. CDR3 length equals 13 residues. CDR1 is SEHNR and CDR2 is FQNEAQ in the germline V gene (reference sequence). V dropped 8 bases and J dropped 2 bases, with 10 bases sitting between them.

A few counts support this clonotype. J is TRBJ1-2 and V is TRBV2; D unclear. Germline values: CDR1 SNHLY, CDR2 FYNNEI. The length of the CDR3 is 9 residues. With 7 bases removed from V and 8 bases from J, the gap between germline ends came to 5 bases. In DNA, the CDR3 is TGTGCCAGCATAAGGGGCTACACCTTC. It is translated as CASIRGYTF.

The rearrangement links TRBV5-4 to TRBJ2-3, with 8 bases that match TRBD2. CDR1 and CDR2 from the germline V gene are SGHNT and YYREEE (reference sequence). This CDR3 is 14 amino acids long. V lost 4 bases, J lost 4 bases, and 5 bases stayed unmatched. This chain's CDR3 is CASSIPGGADTQYF. CDR3 coding DNA: TGTGCCAGCAGCATTCCGGGGGGGGCAGATACGCAGTATTTT.

This clonotype has more than one count but fewer than ten. The V gene is TRBV4-3, the J gene TRBJ1-2; D is unresolved. CDR1 LGHNA and CDR2 YSLEER come from the germline V gene. This CDR3 comprises 15 residues. V was cut by 0 bases and J by 4 bases, with 12 bases left in between. CDR3 loop: CASSQDAAAVYGYTF. DNA of the CDR3: TGCGCCAGCAGCCAAGATGCGGCAGCAGTCTATGGCTACACCTTC.

This clonotype was detected ten times or more. The chain couples TRBV9 to TRBJ2-1; 11 bases agree with TRBD2. The junction had 4 bases not matched to a gene; V was cut back by 0 bases and J by 8 bases. The CDR3 consists of 15 residues. Germline V gene lookup returns CDR1 SGDLS and CDR2 YYNGEE. CDR3 protein: CASSVGVAGGDEQFF. The CDR3, as DNA: TGTGCCAGCAGCGTAGGGGTAGCGGGAGGGGATGAGCAGTTCTTC.

This rearrangement joins TRBV10-3 to TRBJ2-5; 10 bases match TRBD2. V was pared by 9 bases and J by 2 bases, with 9 bases of the junction left unmatched. Germline CDR1 reads ENHRY; CDR2 reads SYGVKD. CDR3 size: 15 residues. The CDR3 DNA reads as TGTGCCATTGGCCCATCTAGCGGGGGACAAGAGACCCAGTACTTC. Its translation: CAIGPSSGGQETQYF.

This clonotype was counted only a few times. The chain recombines TRBV7-9 with TRBJ1-3, with a possible D match to TRBD1 (6 bases). CDR1 SEHNR and CDR2 FQNEAQ come from the germline V gene (reference sequence). The V and J ends lost 3 bases and 2 bases respectively, with 11 bases between them. The CDR3 is 15 residues long. CDR3 nucleotides: TGTGCCAGCAGCTTCCGAGGGGGGCCTGGAAACACCATATATTTT. It translates to CASSFRGGPGNTIYF.

This clonotype showed up just once. The junction departs from the called germline gene at one end, perhaps through a read error. The CDR3 nucleotides are TGTGCCAACAGCCAATGGACAGGGGACACAGATACGCAGTATTTT. Residues: CANSQWTGDTDTQYF. The V gene is TRBV3-1, the J gene TRBJ2-3, with TRBD1 matching over 9 bases. Germline CDR1 and CDR2: LGHDT and YNNKEL (reference sequence). The CDR3 contains 15 residues.

As for this clonotype: Given the absence of the conserved phenylalanine or tryptophan at the CDR3 end, a read error is likely. The J gene is TRBJ1-2, the V gene TRBV7-9; D is perhaps TRBD1 (6 bases). The CDR3 sequence is 14 residues long. Trimming shortened V by 3 bases and J by 8 bases, and 16 bases separated the two germline ends. Germline V CDR1 and CDR2: SEHNR, FQNEAQ (reference sequence). In nucleotides, the CDR3 is TGTGCCAGCAGCTTTTTCCGTGCGGGGGCAGGCTACACCTGC. As protein: CASSFFRAGAGYTC.

This rearrangement joins TRBV10-3 to TRBJ2-1; the D is unclear. This CDR3 has 13 amino acids. Deletions cut 10 bases from V and 5 bases from J, with 15 bases between. Germline CDR1 ENHRY, CDR2 SYGVKD. The CDR3 DNA sequence: TGTGCCACCACACATAGCCCCCACAATGAGCAGTTCTTC. Translating gives CATTHSPHNEQFF.

This clonotype turned up a few times. The chain couples TRBV24-1 to TRBJ2-2; unclear D gene. The CDR3 length is 13 residues. With 4 bases removed from V and 7 bases from J, the gap between germline ends came to 9 bases. Germline CDR1 reads KGHDR; CDR2 reads SFDVKD. Here the CDR3 DNA reads TGTGCCACCAGTGACCCTGGCAGCGGGGAGCTGTTTTTT. It translates to CATSDPGSGELFF.

This clonotype was seen repeatedly, ten times or more. V is TRBV12-3 or TRBV12-4 and J is TRBJ1-1, with D maybe TRBD1 (6 bases). With 0 bases removed from V and 2 bases from J, the gap between germline ends came to 7 bases. The CDR3 runs to 14 residues. The CDR3, as DNA: TGTGCCAGCAGTTTAGCGGGGGCAAACACTGAAGCTTTCTTT. As protein: CASSLAGANTEAFF.

This clonotype was counted at least ten times. The rearrangement uses TRBV7-9 and TRBJ1-1, with a tentative D call TRBD1 (5 bases). V lost 4 bases to trimming and J lost 6 bases, with 12 bases between them. The CDR3 consists of 13 residues. The V gene's germline CDR1 is SEHNR and CDR2 FQNEAQ (reference sequence). The CDR3 DNA sequence: TGTGCCAGCAGCTCGCAGGCGGGGGCTGAAGCTTTCTTT. Amino acid sequence: CASSSQAGAEAFF.

The rearrangement uses TRBV20-1 and TRBJ2-7; D might be TRBD1 or TRBD2, each matching 5 bases. Trimming removed 0 bases from V and 7 bases from J, with 22 bases in between. CDR1 is DFQATT, CDR2 SNEGSKA, per germline (reference sequence). The CDR3 is 16 residues long. Here the CDR3 reads CSAREPWAGGGWEQYF. For the CDR3, the DNA is TGCAGTGCTAGAGAGCCGTGGGCTGGGGGTGGTTGGGAGCAGTACTTC.

In its sample, this clonotype was seen many times. The chain carries TRBV20-1 and TRBJ1-6; possible D gene TRBD1, 5 bases. Germline V lookup: CDR1 DFQATT, CDR2 SNEGSKA (reference sequence). V was clipped by 7 bases and J by 0 bases, with 13 bases between them. CDR3 length: 15 residues. CDR3: CSVNTGGSYNSPLHF. Here the CDR3 DNA reads TGCAGTGTTAATACAGGAGGCTCCTATAATTCACCCCTCCACTTT.

This clonotype was counted at least ten times. The V gene is TRBV12-3 or TRBV12-4, the J gene TRBJ2-7; TRBD1 matches 8 bases. The CDR3 contains 13 residues. The junction had 3 bases not matched to a gene; V was cut back by 5 bases and J by 3 bases. CDR3 DNA sequence: TGTGCCAGCAGTCGGACAGGGCACTACGAGCAGTACGTC. This gives the protein CASSRTGHYEQYV.

The rearrangement joins TRBV10-3 to TRBJ1-1, with D perhaps TRBD1 (5 bases). Germline assignment: CDR1 ENHRY and CDR2 SYGVKD. The CDR3 runs 14 residues. Trimming cost V 3 bases and J 4 bases, with 12 bases left between them. CDR3 region: CAISERGRGTEAFF. The CDR3 DNA follows: TGTGCCATCAGTGAAAGAGGGAGGGGCACTGAAGCTTTCTTT.

This rearrangement joins TRBV7-2 to TRBJ1-2; 8 bases map to TRBD1. The CDR3 runs 14 residues. V was clipped by 4 bases and J by 7 bases; unmatched bases: 8. Germline lookup yields CDR1 SGHTA and CDR2 FQGNSA. CDR3 in amino acids: CASSSQTGEGGYTF. DNA for the CDR3: TGTGCCAGCAGCTCCCAGACAGGGGAGGGTGGCTACACCTTC.

J is TRBJ2-3 and V is TRBV5-5; unclear D gene. Trimming left V 6 bases short and J 6 bases short, with 14 bases between. Germline V gene lookup returns CDR1 SGHKS and CDR2 YYEKEE (reference sequence). This CDR3 comprises 13 residues. In DNA, the CDR3 is TGTGCCAGCACTCGTTTGCTGGACGATACGCAGTATTTT. It codes for CASTRLLDDTQYF.

This clonotype was observed a handful of times. This rearrangement joins TRBV9 to TRBJ2-1, with 8 bases aligning to TRBD2. The CDR3 totals 17 residues. Germline assignment: CDR1 SGDLS and CDR2 YYNGEE. V was pared by 2 bases and J by 4 bases, with 11 bases of the junction left unmatched. The CDR3 loop is CASSVRLGLAGYNEQFF. The CDR3 nucleotides are TGTGCCAGCAGCGTCCGACTAGGGCTAGCGGGTTACAATGAGCAGTTCTTC.

This clonotype was recorded a few times. The chain is built from TRBV28 and TRBJ1-2; D remains unclear. The length of the CDR3 is 16 residues. Germline CDR1 reads MDHEN; CDR2 reads SYDVKM. V shed 4 bases and J shed 5 bases, with 20 bases lying between them. The CDR3 is CASSSPGRAQRYGYTF. DNA for the CDR3: TGTGCCAGCAGTTCACCCGGGAGGGCACAGAGATATGGCTACACCTTC.

This clonotype was observed at least ten times. V gene TRBV7-2 combines with J gene TRBJ2-2, with D possibly matching TRBD2 (7 bases). There are 14 residues in the CDR3. From germline, CDR1 is SGHTA and CDR2 FQGNSA. The germline V and J ends were trimmed by 6 bases and 4 bases, with 12 bases remaining between them. CDR3 loop: CASSWRGLTGELFF. In DNA form, the CDR3 reads TGTGCCAGCAGTTGGCGGGGGCTCACCGGGGAGCTGTTTTTT.

This clonotype came up many times. V usage is TRBV20-1 and J usage is TRBJ1-1; D is possibly TRBD1 (5 bases). V shed 8 bases and J shed 0 bases, with 13 bases lying between them. CDR1 is DFQATT and CDR2 is SNEGSKA in the germline V gene (reference sequence). CDR3 size: 13 residues. CDR3 in DNA: TGCAGTCCTCACGTGGACATGAACACTGAAGCTTTCTTT. This codes for CSPHVDMNTEAFF.

This clonotype appeared a few times. The gene calls are TRBV30 and TRBJ2-5, with TRBD2 matching over 7 bases. Germline CDR1 GTSNPN, CDR2 SVGIG (reference sequence). V dropped 1 base and J dropped 4; count of bases not matched to a gene: 3. The CDR3 runs 13 residues. CDR3 sequence: CAWSEVAGETQYF. In DNA form, the CDR3 reads TGTGCCTGGAGTGAGGTAGCGGGAGAGACCCAGTACTTC. Variable domain in full (rest from reference TRBV30 and TRBJ2-5): SQTIHQWPATLVQPVGSPLSLECTVEGTSNPNLYWYRQAAGRGLQLLFYSVGIGQISSEVPQNLSASRPQDRQFILSSKKLLLSDSGFYLCAWSEVAGETQYFGPGTRLLVL.

The CDR3 DNA is TGTGCCATCAGTGACACAGACAGGGGGAATTCACCCCTCCACTTT. Its protein is CAISDTDRGNSPLHF. V and J are TRBV10-3 and TRBJ1-6; 9 bases match TRBD1. Losses at the gene ends were 3 bases for V and 7 bases for J; bases not matched to a gene: 4. Germline V gene sequence: CDR1 ENHRY, CDR2 SYGVKD. The CDR3 runs to 15 residues.

At least ten counts were recorded for this clonotype. This sequence joins TRBV12-3 or TRBV12-4 and TRBJ2-1, with D possibly being TRBD1 (6 bases). Trimming shortened V by 7 bases and J by 4 bases, and 11 bases separated the two germline ends. CDR3 length: 13 residues. The CDR3 sequence is CASTRQAYNEQFF. DNA for the CDR3: TGTGCCAGCACCCGACAGGCTTACAATGAGCAGTTCTTC.

This clonotype was seen repeatedly, ten times or more. The gene calls are TRBV3-1 and TRBJ2-1, with D possibly matching TRBD2 (5 bases). V was shortened by 3 bases and J by 5 bases, with 14 bases between the two germline ends. The CDR3 has 15 amino acids. The germline V gene has CDR1 LGHDT and CDR2 YNNKEL (reference sequence). CDR3: CASSHGERTHNEQFF. The CDR3 DNA follows: TGTGCCAGCAGCCATGGGGAGAGGACCCACAATGAGCAGTTCTTC.

CDR3 in DNA: TGTGCCAGCAGCTTCCGTGGACTGCCGAACACCGGGGAGCTGTTTTTT. Encoded protein: CASSFRGLPNTGELFF. The chain links TRBV7-6 to TRBJ2-2; D possibly corresponds to TRBD2 (5 bases). V gave up 3 bases and J gave up 0 bases, with 11 bases separating them. Germline V gene sequence: CDR1 SGHVS, CDR2 FNYEAQ. The CDR3 covers 16 residues.

This clonotype was recorded at least ten times. The genes are TRBV11-2 and TRBJ1-6; no reliable D call. Trimming stripped 3 bases from V and 7 bases from J, with 13 bases between. CDR3 size: 15 residues. Germline V gives CDR1 SGHAT, CDR2 FQNNGV. The CDR3 nucleotides are TGTGCCAGCAGCTTCACTGACGGGCAAAATTCACCCCTCCACTTT. Its protein product is CASSFTDGQNSPLHF. The variable domain in full, with the rest retrieved from reference TRBV11-2 and TRBJ1-6, is EAGVAQSPRYKIIEKRQSVAFWCNPISGHATLYWYQQILGQGPKLLIQFQNNGVVDDSQLPKDRFSAERLKGVDSTLKIQPAKLEDSAVYLCASSFTDGQNSPLHFGNGTRLTVT.